Described below is a single TCR beta chain sequence and its context. Germline V gene lookup returns CDR1 LNHNV and CDR2 YYDKDF (reference sequence). This CDR3 comprises 15 residues. The germline V and J ends were trimmed by 4 bases and 5 bases, with 14 bases remaining between them. The sample comes from a study of blood T cell repertoires in COVID-19. About the research overall: The analysed material was cDNA or gDNA that came from T cells, B-cell-depleted T cells, or PBMCs.

Using immunoSEQ multiplex PCR, the repertoire was profiled, and TCRdb retains in-frame clones only, with some absent. Among approximately 190,000 clones listed, 80% to 85% were seen once. J is TRBJ1-4 and V is TRBV15; TRBD1 might be the D (5 bases). This TCR was sampled from a human donor in a cohort sampled during active COVID-19. The sample taken for sequencing was peripheral blood. In DNA form, the CDR3 reads TGTGCCACCAGCACAGGGAATGGGGTGAATGAAAAACTGTTTTTT. Encoded protein: CATSTGNGVNEKLFF.